A single T cell receptor beta chain is shown here with its context. Its antigen is currently unknown. It was with random hexamers that 0.5 to 1 ug RNA was reverse transcribed. An immunoSEQ multiplex PCR amplified TCR beta CDR3 over 54 Vbeta and 13 Jbeta. Each CDR3 protein gets one entry after TCRdb re-called the immunoSEQ multiplex PCR reads with MiXCR. The table has about 190,000 distinct CDR3 sequences, around 95% seen once. Patients with Susac syndrome met the recently defined diagnostic criteria for definite or probable disease. This entry is derived from a study of CD8 T cells in Susac syndrome. This CDR3 spans 14 amino acids. The V gene's germline CDR1 is SGDLS and CDR2 YYNGEE. Trimming cost V 0 bases and J 2 bases, with 8 bases left between them. Study observations and caveats: It was acknowledged in the study that the number of individuals who were included in its TCR sequencing and HLA analysis was relatively small.

This clonotype was sampled from a human donor with Susac syndrome. The specimen sequenced was CD4+ T cells from PBMCs. The rearrangement links TRBV9 to TRBJ1-2; D is perhaps TRBD1 (6 bases). DNA for the CDR3: TGTGCCAGCAGCGTAGTGGGACACAACTATGGCTACACCTTC. Residues: CASSVVGHNYGYTF.